Listed here is a single TCR beta chain. This sample was included in a study of blood T cell repertoires in COVID-19. Study-wide context: T cells, B-cell-depleted T cells, or PBMCs provided the cDNA or gDNA that served as material.

The assay was immunoSEQ multiplex PCR, and TCRdb's table has in-frame clones only and misses some. Of around 220,000 clones in the sample, about 90% are singletons; the top ten hold under 6.5%. Germline-derived CDR1 and CDR2 are KGHSH and LQKENI. This CDR3 region has 14 residues. V gave up 3 bases and J gave up 4 bases; unmatched junction bases: 4. Categorization into cohorts depended on clinical history that participants reported. The sequenced sample consisted of PBMCs or T cells enriched from blood (not recorded which). The chain links TRBV18 to TRBJ2-3; 7 bases are shared with TRBD2. The TCR was taken from a woman between 25 and 40 years old with acute COVID-19. For the CDR3, the DNA is TGTGCCAGCTCACCGGCTCTAGCGGCAGATACGCAGTATTTT. It codes for CASSPALAADTQYF.